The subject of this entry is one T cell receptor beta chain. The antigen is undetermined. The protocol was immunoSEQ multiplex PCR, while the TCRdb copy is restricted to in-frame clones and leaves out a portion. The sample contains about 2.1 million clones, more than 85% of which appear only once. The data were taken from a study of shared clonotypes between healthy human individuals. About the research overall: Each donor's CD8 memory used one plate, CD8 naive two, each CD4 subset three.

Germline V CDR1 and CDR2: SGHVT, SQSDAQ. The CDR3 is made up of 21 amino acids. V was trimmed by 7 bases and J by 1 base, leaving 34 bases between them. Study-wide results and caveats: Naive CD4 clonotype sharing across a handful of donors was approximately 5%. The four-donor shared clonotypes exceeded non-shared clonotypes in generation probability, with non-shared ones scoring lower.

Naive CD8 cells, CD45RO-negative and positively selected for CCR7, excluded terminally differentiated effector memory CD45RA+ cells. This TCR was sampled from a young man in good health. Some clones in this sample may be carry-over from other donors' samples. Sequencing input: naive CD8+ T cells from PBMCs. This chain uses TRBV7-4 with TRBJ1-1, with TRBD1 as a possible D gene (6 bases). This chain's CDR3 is CASNYRRTEKGPGCSNTEAFF. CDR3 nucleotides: TGTGCCAGCAACTACAGGAGGACAGAGAAGGGTCCCGGATGCTCGAACACTGAAGCTTTCTTT.